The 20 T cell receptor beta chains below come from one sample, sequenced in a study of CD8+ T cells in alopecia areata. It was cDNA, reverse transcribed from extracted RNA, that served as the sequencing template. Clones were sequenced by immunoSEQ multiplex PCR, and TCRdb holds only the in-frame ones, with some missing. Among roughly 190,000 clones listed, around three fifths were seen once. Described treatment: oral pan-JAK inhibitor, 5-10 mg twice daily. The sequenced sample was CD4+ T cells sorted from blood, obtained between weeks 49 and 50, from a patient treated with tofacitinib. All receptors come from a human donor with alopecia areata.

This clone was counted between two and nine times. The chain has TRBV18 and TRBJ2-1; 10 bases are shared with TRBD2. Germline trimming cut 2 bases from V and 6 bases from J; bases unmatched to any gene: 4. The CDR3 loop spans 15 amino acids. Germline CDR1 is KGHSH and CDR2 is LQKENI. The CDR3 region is CASSPSGGAANEQFF. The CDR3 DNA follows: TGTGCCAGCTCACCAAGCGGGGGGGCCGCCAATGAGCAGTTCTTC.

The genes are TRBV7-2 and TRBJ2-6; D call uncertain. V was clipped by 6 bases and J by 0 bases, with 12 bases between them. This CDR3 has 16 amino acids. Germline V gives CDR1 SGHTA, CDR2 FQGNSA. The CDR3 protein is CASRPGPVSGANVLTF. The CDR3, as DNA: TGTGCCAGCAGACCCGGACCGGTCTCTGGGGCCAACGTCCTGACTTTC.

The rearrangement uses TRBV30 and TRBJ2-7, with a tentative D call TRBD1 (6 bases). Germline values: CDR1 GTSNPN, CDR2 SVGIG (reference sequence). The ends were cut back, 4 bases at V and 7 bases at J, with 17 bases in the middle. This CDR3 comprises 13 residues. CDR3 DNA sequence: TGTGCCTGGATAGGACAGTCGGTGGGGGAGCAGTACTTC. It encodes CAWIGQSVGEQYF.

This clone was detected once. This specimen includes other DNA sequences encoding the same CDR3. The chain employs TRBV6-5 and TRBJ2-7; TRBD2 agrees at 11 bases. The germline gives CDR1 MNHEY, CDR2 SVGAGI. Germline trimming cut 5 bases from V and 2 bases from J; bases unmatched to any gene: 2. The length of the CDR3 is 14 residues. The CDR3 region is CASSRLAGTYEQYF. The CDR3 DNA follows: TGTGCCAGCAGTAGACTAGCGGGAACCTACGAGCAGTACTTC.

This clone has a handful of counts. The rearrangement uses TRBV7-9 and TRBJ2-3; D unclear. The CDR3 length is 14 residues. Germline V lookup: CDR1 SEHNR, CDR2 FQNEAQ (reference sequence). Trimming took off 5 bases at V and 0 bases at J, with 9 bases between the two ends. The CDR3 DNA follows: TGTGCCAGCAGCGGCCGCCCTAGCACAGATACGCAGTATTTT. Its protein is CASSGRPSTDTQYF.

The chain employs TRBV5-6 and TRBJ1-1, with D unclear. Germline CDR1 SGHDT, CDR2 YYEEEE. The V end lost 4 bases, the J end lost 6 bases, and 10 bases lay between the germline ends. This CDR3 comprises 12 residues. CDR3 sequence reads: CASSPWASEAFF. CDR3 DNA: TGTGCCAGCAGCCCCTGGGCGTCTGAAGCTTTCTTT.

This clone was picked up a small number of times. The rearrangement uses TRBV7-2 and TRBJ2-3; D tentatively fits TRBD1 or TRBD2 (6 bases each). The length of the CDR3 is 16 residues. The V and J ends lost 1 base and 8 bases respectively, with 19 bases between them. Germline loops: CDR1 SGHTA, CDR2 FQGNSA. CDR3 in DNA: TGTGCCAGCAGCTTAGAGGGGGGAAGTGGGTCCCTTACGCAGTATTTT. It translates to CASSLEGGSGSLTQYF.

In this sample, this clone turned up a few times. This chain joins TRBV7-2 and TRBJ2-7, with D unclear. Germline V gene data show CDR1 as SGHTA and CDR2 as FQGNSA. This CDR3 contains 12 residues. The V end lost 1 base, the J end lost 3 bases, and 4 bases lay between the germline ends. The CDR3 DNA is TGTGCCAGCAGCTTAGTGGGCTACGAGCAGTACTTC. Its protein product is CASSLVGYEQYF.

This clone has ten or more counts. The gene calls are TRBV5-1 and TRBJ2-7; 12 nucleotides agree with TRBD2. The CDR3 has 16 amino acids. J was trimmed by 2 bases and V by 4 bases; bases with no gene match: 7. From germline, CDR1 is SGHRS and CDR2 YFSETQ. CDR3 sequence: CASSQTLAGGAYEQYF. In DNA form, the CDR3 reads TGCGCCAGCAGCCAAACACTAGCGGGGGGAGCCTACGAGCAGTACTTC.

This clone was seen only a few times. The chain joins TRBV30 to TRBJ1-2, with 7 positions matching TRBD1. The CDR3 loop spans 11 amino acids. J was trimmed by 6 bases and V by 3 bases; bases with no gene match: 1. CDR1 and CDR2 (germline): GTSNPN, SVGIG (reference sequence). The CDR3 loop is CAWRDRDGYTF. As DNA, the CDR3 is TGTGCCTGGAGAGACAGGGATGGCTACACCTTC.

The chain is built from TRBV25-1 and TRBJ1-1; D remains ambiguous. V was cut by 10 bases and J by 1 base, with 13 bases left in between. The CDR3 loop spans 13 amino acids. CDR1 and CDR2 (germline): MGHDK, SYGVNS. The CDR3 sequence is CATRQSGNTEAFF. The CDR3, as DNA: TGTGCCACCAGGCAAAGTGGGAACACTGAAGCTTTCTTT.

CDR3 region: CASSKTGGGQPQHF. The DNA of the CDR3 is TGTGCCAGCAGCAAGACAGGGGGCGGTCAGCCCCAGCATTTT. This chain joins TRBV5-6 and TRBJ1-5; 10 nucleotides match TRBD1. The CDR3 length is 14 residues. From germline, CDR1 is SGHDT and CDR2 YYEEEE. J lost 6 bases, V lost 4 bases, and 4 bases had no gene match.

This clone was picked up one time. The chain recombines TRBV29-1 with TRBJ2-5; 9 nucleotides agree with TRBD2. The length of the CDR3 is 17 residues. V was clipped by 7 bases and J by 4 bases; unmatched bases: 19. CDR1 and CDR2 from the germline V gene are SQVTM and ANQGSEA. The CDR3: CSALLYPSGGTIETQYF. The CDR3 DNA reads TGCAGCGCCCTCCTGTACCCCAGCGGGGGGACTATAGAGACCCAGTACTTC.

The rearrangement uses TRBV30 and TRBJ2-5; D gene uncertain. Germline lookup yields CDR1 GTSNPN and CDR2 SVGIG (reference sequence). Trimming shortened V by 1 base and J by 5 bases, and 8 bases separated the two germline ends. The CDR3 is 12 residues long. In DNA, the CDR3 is TGTGCCTGGAGTGCCCTCGGGGAGACCCAGTACTTC. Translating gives CAWSALGETQYF.

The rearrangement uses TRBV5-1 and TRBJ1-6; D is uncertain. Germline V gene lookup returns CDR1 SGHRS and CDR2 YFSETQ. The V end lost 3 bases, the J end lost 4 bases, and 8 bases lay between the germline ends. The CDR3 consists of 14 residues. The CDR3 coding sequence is TGCGCCAGCAGCTCCGGGGATTATAATTCACCCCTCCACTTT. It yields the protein CASSSGDYNSPLHF.

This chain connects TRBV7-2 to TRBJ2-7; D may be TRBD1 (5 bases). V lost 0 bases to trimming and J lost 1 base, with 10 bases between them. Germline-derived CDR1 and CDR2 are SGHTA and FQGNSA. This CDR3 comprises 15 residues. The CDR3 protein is CASSLAKGASYEQYF. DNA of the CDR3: TGTGCCAGCAGCTTAGCGAAAGGGGCGTCCTACGAGCAGTACTTC.

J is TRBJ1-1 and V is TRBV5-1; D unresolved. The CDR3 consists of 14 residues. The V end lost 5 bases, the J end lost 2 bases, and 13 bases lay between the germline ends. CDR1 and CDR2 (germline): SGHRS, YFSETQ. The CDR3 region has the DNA TGCGCCAGCAGTGTCATAGGGCAAAACACTGAAGCTTTCTTT. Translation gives CASSVIGQNTEAFF.

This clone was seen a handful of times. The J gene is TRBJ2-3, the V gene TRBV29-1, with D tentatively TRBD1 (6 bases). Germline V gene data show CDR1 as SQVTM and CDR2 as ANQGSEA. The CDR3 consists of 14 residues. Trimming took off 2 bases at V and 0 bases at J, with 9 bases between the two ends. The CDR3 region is CSVERGFSTDTQYF. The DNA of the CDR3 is TGCAGCGTTGAAAGGGGGTTTAGCACAGATACGCAGTATTTT.

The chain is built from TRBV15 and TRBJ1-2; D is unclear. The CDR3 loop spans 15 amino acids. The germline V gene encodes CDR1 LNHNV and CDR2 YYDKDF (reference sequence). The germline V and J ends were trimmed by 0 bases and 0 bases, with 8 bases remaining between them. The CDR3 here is CATSRDGQANYGYTF. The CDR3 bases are TGTGCCACCAGCAGAGATGGCCAGGCTAACTATGGCTACACCTTC.

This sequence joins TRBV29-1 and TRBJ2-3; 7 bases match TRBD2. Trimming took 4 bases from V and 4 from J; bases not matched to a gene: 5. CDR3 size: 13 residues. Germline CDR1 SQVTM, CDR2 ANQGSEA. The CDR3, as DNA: TGCAGCGTTGCTCGGGGGAGGGCAGATACGCAGTATTTT. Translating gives CSVARGRADTQYF.